Shown below are 31 T cell receptor beta chains from a single sample sequenced in a study of blood T cells in healthy people across ages (dated by TCRdb to about 2015). To prepare the library, 5' RACE was applied. Sequencing took place on an Illumina HiSeq 2500. A second PCR of about 6 to 12 cycles was performed with a sample-barcoded 5' primer and a J-beta primer mix. TCRdb took the public reads, trimmed them with fastp at Q25, ran MiXCR for clone calling and kept in-frame beta chains. Each entry merges the rows of one CDR3 protein and shows their most common DNA and genes. This sample gives roughly 800,000 distinct CDR3 sequences in total; around a quarter of them show up just once. The ten biggest clones cover approximately 3.7% of the sample. In addition, the sample was reused for a study of T cells of mothers and their children.

Sequencing input: blood. These receptors originate from a boy younger than 18 in good health.

The CDR3 spells CASSPRISGVNEQFF. DNA of the CDR3: TGTGCCAGCTCACCCCGGATTTCGGGAGTCAATGAGCAGTTCTTC. The rearrangement uses TRBV18 and TRBJ2-5, with D possibly matching TRBD2 (6 bases). The J call may not be correct, given that the DNA end is closer to TRBJ2-1. The CDR3 loop spans 15 amino acids. The germline CDR1 and CDR2 sequences are KGHSH and LQKENI.

CDR3 DNA sequence: TGTGCCAGCAGCTTAGGTTTCCGGCTAGCGGGAGAAGAGACCCAGTACTTC. Its translation is CASSLGFRLAGEETQYF. The J gene is TRBJ2-5, the V gene TRBV7-2; 10 nucleotides match TRBD2. The CDR3 spans 17 residues. V lost 1 base to trimming and J lost 3 bases; unmatched junction nucleotides: 8. Germline V gives CDR1 SGHTA, CDR2 FQGNSA.

This clonotype has a handful of counts. The V and J genes are TRBV19 and TRBJ1-1; TRBD1 is a possible D gene (5 bases). Trimming removed 1 base from V and 4 bases from J, with 7 bases in between. The CDR3 is 13 amino acids. Germline V CDR1 and CDR2: LNHDA, SQIVND (reference sequence). CDR3 bases: TGTGCCAGTAGTATAGCCGGGGGCACTGAAGCTTTCTTT. It translates to CASSIAGGTEAFF.

This clonotype was counted a few times. This chain joins TRBV7-9 and TRBJ2-5; possibly TRBD1 for D (6 bases). The end of the DNA is better explained by TRBJ2-7, so the J call may be wrong. Germline V gene sequence: CDR1 SEHNR, CDR2 FQNEAQ (reference sequence). This CDR3 has 13 residues. DNA for the CDR3: TGTGCCAGCAGCAACACAGGGACCTACGAGCAGTACTTC. This translates into CASSNTGTYEQYF.

The gene calls are TRBV7-9 and TRBJ2-3; D remains unclear. The CDR3 loop spans 12 amino acids. V was cut by 4 bases and J by 6 bases, with 8 bases left in between. Looked up from germline, CDR1 is SEHNR and CDR2 is FQNEAQ (reference sequence). In nucleotides, the CDR3 is TGTGCCAGCAGCTCCGTTGATGATACGCAGTATTTT. As protein: CASSSVDDTQYF.

The J gene is TRBJ2-5, the V gene TRBV29-1; D is perhaps TRBD2 (7 bases). The DNA end is more similar to TRBJ2-7, so the J call may be wrong. The CDR3 loop spans 13 amino acids. The germline V gene encodes CDR1 SQVTM and CDR2 ANQGSEA. This CDR3 is CSVAEGGHYEQYF. The CDR3 DNA is TGCAGCGTTGCCGAGGGGGGGCACTACGAGCAGTACTTC.

The chain is built from TRBV2 and TRBJ2-7, with 8 bases fitting TRBD1. V was pared by 6 bases and J by 6 bases, with 13 bases of the junction left unmatched. This CDR3 contains 15 residues. Germline CDR1 and CDR2: SNHLY and FYNNEI. As DNA, the CDR3 is TGTGCCAGCAGCCCGGACAGGGAGCTTTATGGCGAGCAGTACTTC. It is translated as CASSPDRELYGEQYF.

The chain couples TRBV6-5 to TRBJ2-1; 8 nucleotides match TRBD2. The germline gives CDR1 MNHEY, CDR2 SVGAGI. The J segment lost 8 bases and the V segment lost 0 bases, leaving 6 bases of the junction unmatched. CDR3 length: 15 amino acids. Here the CDR3 reads CASSYSGTRGDEQFF. CDR3 nucleotides: TGTGCCAGCAGTTACTCTGGGACTAGGGGTGATGAGCAGTTCTTC.

This clonotype was picked up a small number of times. V is TRBV28 and J is TRBJ2-7; possible D gene TRBD1, 5 bases. Per the germline V gene, CDR1 is MDHEN and CDR2 is SYDVKM. Trimming shortened V by 7 bases and J by 1 base, and 11 bases separated the two germline ends. The CDR3 totals 13 residues. CDR3: CASTLDKSYEQYF. The DNA for the CDR3 is TGTGCCAGCACCCTGGACAAGTCCTACGAGCAGTACTTC. The full variable domain, completed using reference TRBV28 and TRBJ2-7, is DVKVTQSSRYLVKRTGEKVFLECVQDMDHENMFWYRQDPGLGLRLIYFSYDVKMKEKGDIPEGYSVSREKKERFSLILESASTNQTSMYLCASTLDKSYEQYFGPGTRLTVT.

This clonotype appeared a few times. CDR3 protein: CASSLEPGPRYNEQFF. The CDR3 DNA sequence: TGCGCCAGCAGCTTGGAGCCGGGACCAAGATACAATGAGCAGTTCTTC. The chain combines TRBV5-1 with TRBJ2-1; TRBD1 or TRBD2 may be the D gene (5 bases each). Germline CDR1 SGHRS, CDR2 YFSETQ. This CDR3 is built from 16 residues. Trimming took 0 bases from V and 4 from J, leaving 14 bases between them.

This clonotype was detected only a few times. The genes are TRBV7-2 and TRBJ2-1; 7 positions match TRBD1. The length of the CDR3 is 16 residues. J gave up 4 bases and V 0 bases, and 6 bases lay outside the gene matches. Germline V gene sequence: CDR1 SGHTA, CDR2 FQGNSA. The CDR3 coding sequence is TGTGCCAGCAGCTTAGCGGGGACAGCGAGTTACAATGAGCAGTTCTTC. This sequence encodes CASSLAGTASYNEQFF.

This clonotype was seen a few times. The rearrangement links TRBV20-1 to TRBJ1-4; 7 bases fit TRBD1. CDR3 length: 14 residues. Germline CDR1 and CDR2: DFQATT and SNEGSKA (reference sequence). J was trimmed by 8 bases and V by 6 bases; bases with no gene match: 12. CDR3 sequence (DNA): TGCAGTGCCGGGGAGCCTAGGGGGCAGGAAAAACTGTTTTTT. Translating it yields CSAGEPRGQEKLFF.

This clonotype was observed a handful of times. CDR3 DNA: TGTGCCACCAGCCGCCGGACGGGGATCTACGAGCAGTACTTC. Translation: CATSRRTGIYEQYF. The rearrangement links TRBV15 to TRBJ2-7, with a weak D call TRBD2 (5 bases). The germline V gene has CDR1 LNHNV and CDR2 YYDKDF (reference sequence). With 5 bases removed from V and 3 bases from J, the gap between germline ends came to 14 bases. This CDR3 comprises 14 residues.

The V and J genes are TRBV6-2 or TRBV6-3 and TRBJ2-7; D is uncertain. Germline V CDR1 and CDR2: MNHEY, SVGEGT. V was cut by 11 bases and J by 0 bases, with 11 bases left in between. CDR3 length: 12 amino acids. DNA for the CDR3: TGTGCCTCGGGTCAGACCTCCTACGAGCAGTACTTC. Translated, it gives CASGQTSYEQYF.

This chain uses TRBV28 with TRBJ2-1, with D perhaps matching TRBD1 or TRBD2 (5 bases each). The CDR3 loop spans 13 amino acids. V was trimmed by 7 bases and J by 8 bases, leaving 15 bases between them. CDR1 and CDR2 from the germline V gene are MDHEN and SYDVKM. DNA of the CDR3: TGTGCCAGCATCCGGGGCCCCTTCGATGAGCAGTTCTTC. Translating gives CASIRGPFDEQFF.

The chain couples TRBV29-1 to TRBJ2-7; 8 bases map to TRBD1. Germline V gene sequence: CDR1 SQVTM, CDR2 ANQGSEA. This CDR3 region has 13 residues. V was pared by 4 bases and J by 6 bases, with 8 bases of the junction left unmatched. As DNA, the CDR3 is TGCAGCGTTGGGACAGGGTTGGAACCCGAGCAGTACTTC. Encoded protein: CSVGTGLEPEQYF.

A few counts support this clonotype. The rearrangement uses TRBV9 and TRBJ2-7; 7 nucleotides line up with TRBD2. The CDR3 consists of 15 residues. Germline values: CDR1 SGDLS, CDR2 YYNGEE. The ends lost 0 bases at V and 3 bases at J; junction bases unmatched: 6. The CDR3 coding sequence is TGTGCCAGCAGCGTAGGGACTAGTCTGTTCTACGAGCAGTACTTC. It codes for CASSVGTSLFYEQYF.

This rearrangement joins TRBV15 to TRBJ1-4; D uncertain. The CDR3 length is 16 residues. The germline V gene encodes CDR1 LNHNV and CDR2 YYDKDF (reference sequence). V lost 2 bases and J 3 bases, leaving 13 bases between the germline ends. The CDR3 nucleotides are TGTGCCACCAGCAGACTGGACTGGAGGGCTAATGAAAAACTGTTTTTT. Translated: CATSRLDWRANEKLFF.

V usage is TRBV6-2 or TRBV6-3 and J usage is TRBJ2-5, with D perhaps matching TRBD1 or TRBD2 (5 bases each). Gene TRBJ2-7 matches the end of the DNA better, so the J call may be wrong. This CDR3 spans 11 amino acids. Per the germline V gene, CDR1 is MNHEY and CDR2 is SVGEGT. The CDR3 region is CASTGDHEQYF. DNA for the CDR3: TGTGCCAGCACCGGGGACCACGAGCAGTACTTC.

This clonotype was seen only a few times. DNA of the CDR3: TGCAGCGCCGAAGGGACATCGTCCTACAATGAGCAGTTCTTC. As protein: CSAEGTSSYNEQFF. This chain links TRBV29-1 with TRBJ2-1, with D maybe TRBD1 (6 bases). In germline, CDR1 is SQVTM, CDR2 ANQGSEA. Trimming removed 7 bases from V and 1 base from J, with 14 bases in between. The CDR3 sequence is 14 residues long.

Only a few counts were recorded for this clonotype. This chain uses TRBV11-1 with TRBJ2-5; D unclear. V was pared by 4 bases and J by 5 bases, with 14 bases between. The germline gives CDR1 SGHAT, CDR2 FQDESV (reference sequence). CDR3 length: 14 amino acids. The CDR3 nucleotides are TGTGCCAGCAGCTCGAACCCCCCCCCGGAGACCCAGTACTTC. Its translation is CASSSNPPPETQYF.

This clonotype was seen a few times. The chain has TRBV3-1 and TRBJ2-2; D possibly matches TRBD1 or TRBD2 (5 bases each). The CDR3 has 14 amino acids. The germline gives CDR1 LGHDT, CDR2 YNNKEL (reference sequence). Trimming took 4 bases from V and 7 from J, leaving 13 bases between them. CDR3 sequence reads: CASSPGAMGGELFF. CDR3 coding DNA: TGTGCCAGCAGCCCCGGGGCCATGGGCGGGGAGCTGTTTTTT.

This clonotype was detected only a few times. V usage is TRBV4-3 and J usage is TRBJ2-7; possible D gene TRBD1, 7 bases. The CDR3 is 16 amino acids. V dropped 0 bases and J dropped 1 base, with 13 bases sitting between them. CDR1 and CDR2 from the germline V gene are LGHNA and YSLEER. The CDR3: CASSQEMAGGSYEQYF. The CDR3 region has the DNA TGCGCCAGCAGCCAAGAGATGGCAGGGGGGTCCTACGAGCAGTACTTC.

This clonotype was detected only a few times. The V gene is TRBV2, the J gene TRBJ2-5; TRBD1 is a possible D gene (6 bases). Judging by the DNA end, TRBJ2-1 fits better; the J call may be wrong. Germline V gene sequence: CDR1 SNHLY, CDR2 FYNNEI. The CDR3 runs to 12 residues. The CDR3 is CASSESGVEQFF. As DNA, the CDR3 is TGTGCCAGCAGTGAATCAGGGGTTGAGCAGTTCTTC.

This clonotype was found a few times. V and J are TRBV5-1 and TRBJ2-1; no clear D. V lost 0 bases and J lost 2, with 12 bases in between. CDR3 length: 16 residues. The germline V gene encodes CDR1 SGHRS and CDR2 YFSETQ. DNA for the CDR3: TGCGCCAGCAGCTTGGTCCCACAACAGACCTACAATGAGCAGTTCTTC. Translated, it gives CASSLVPQQTYNEQFF.

The J gene is TRBJ2-7, the V gene TRBV6-2 or TRBV6-3; D ambiguous. Deletions cut 0 bases from V and 4 bases from J, with 7 bases between. CDR3 length equals 13 residues. The germline V gene has CDR1 MNHEY and CDR2 SVGEGT. CDR3 sequence: CASSYSAGYEQYF. The CDR3 region has the DNA TGTGCCAGCAGTTACTCGGCCGGGTACGAGCAGTACTTC.

The chain couples TRBV6-6 to TRBJ1-6; the D gene is possibly TRBD1 (6 bases). V was clipped by 2 bases and J by 6 bases, with 14 bases between them. This CDR3 is built from 16 residues. The germline V gene has CDR1 MNHNY and CDR2 SVGAGI (reference sequence). CDR3 sequence: CASSYTGQSGNSPLHF. The CDR3, as DNA: TGTGCCAGCAGTTACACTGGACAGTCGGGTAATTCACCCCTCCACTTT.

This sequence joins TRBV27 and TRBJ1-6; D is perhaps TRBD1 (5 bases). The V end lost 2 bases, the J end lost 4 bases, and 9 bases lay between the germline ends. This CDR3 region has 15 residues. Germline assignment: CDR1 MNHEY and CDR2 SMNVEV (reference sequence). The CDR3 spells CASSLKTEYNSPLHF. CDR3 nucleotide sequence: TGTGCCAGCAGTTTAAAGACAGAGTATAATTCACCCCTCCACTTT.

Many counts were recorded for this clonotype. The chain employs TRBV20-1 and TRBJ2-5; 12 bases agree with TRBD2. Germline trimming cut 3 bases from V and 3 bases from J; bases unmatched to any gene: 8. There are 16 residues in the CDR3. CDR1 is DFQATT and CDR2 is SNEGSKA in the germline V gene (reference sequence). CDR3 region: CSARPRTSGAKETQYF. The CDR3 DNA reads as TGCAGTGCTAGGCCCCGGACTAGCGGGGCTAAAGAGACCCAGTACTTC.

This clonotype came up a few times. This sequence joins TRBV24-1 and TRBJ1-2; D is unresolved. V dropped 3 bases and J dropped 3 bases, with 13 bases sitting between them. The CDR3 is 15 amino acids. In germline, CDR1 is KGHDR, CDR2 SFDVKD. The DNA for the CDR3 is TGTGCCACCAGTGATAGCTCCTCGTCCCACTATGGCTACACCTTC. It encodes CATSDSSSSHYGYTF.

This clonotype was detected a few times. The rearrangement joins TRBV4-2 to TRBJ1-5, with D unresolved. The germline gives CDR1 LGHNA, CDR2 YNFKEQ. V lost 4 bases to trimming and J lost 3 bases, with 13 bases between them. The CDR3 loop spans 15 amino acids. CDR3 amino acids: CASSPSRGTNQPQHF. The CDR3 DNA follows: TGTGCCAGCAGCCCCTCTCGGGGAACCAATCAGCCCCAGCATTTT.